This T cell receptor beta chain was identified in a study of Ad26.COV2.S vaccination and SARS-CoV-2 variants. The treatment denotes: some 19 received Ad26.COV2.S at low or high dose, single or two shots; about 5 received placebo; per-sample allocation not given. Day 63 following the first vaccine or placebo injection was when the samples were taken. The data were produced by immunoSEQ multiplex PCR, yet TCRdb's version contains in-frame clones alone and is incomplete. The sample gives fewer than 500,000 clones, approximately 92% of which show up once; about 2.4% is in the top ten. The CDR3 is 15 amino acids. The V end lost 6 bases, the J end lost 0 bases, and 12 bases lay between the germline ends. Germline V CDR1 and CDR2: MDHEN, SYDVKM.

This sample comprised peripheral blood, obtained in a trial of Ad26.COV2.S vaccine versus placebo. The sequence was collected from a person between 18 and 60 years old who received the Ad26.COV2.S COVID-19 vaccine or a placebo. The rearrangement uses TRBV28 and TRBJ1-3; TRBD1 is a possible D gene (6 bases). The CDR3: CASSSWGASGNTIYF. The CDR3 DNA follows: TGTGCCAGCAGCTCGTGGGGGGCCTCTGGAAACACCATATATTTT. The full variable domain, completed using reference TRBV28 and TRBJ1-3, is DVKVTQSSRYLVKRTGEKVFLECVQDMDHENMFWYRQDPGLGLRLIYFSYDVKMKEKGDIPEGYSVSREKKERFSLILESASTNQTSMYLCASSSWGASGNTIYFGEGSWLTVV.